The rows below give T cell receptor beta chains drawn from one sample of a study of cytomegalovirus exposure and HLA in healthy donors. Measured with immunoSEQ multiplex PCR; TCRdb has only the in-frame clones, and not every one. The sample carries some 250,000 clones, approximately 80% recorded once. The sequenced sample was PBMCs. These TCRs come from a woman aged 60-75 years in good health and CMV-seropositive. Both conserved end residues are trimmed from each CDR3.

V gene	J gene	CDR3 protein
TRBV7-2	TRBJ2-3	ASSLAPPEEQY
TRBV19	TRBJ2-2	ASTLAGRNTGELF
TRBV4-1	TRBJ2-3	ASSQDEGAADTQY
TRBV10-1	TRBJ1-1	ASSETGLDTEAF
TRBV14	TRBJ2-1	ASSQGWEKNEQF
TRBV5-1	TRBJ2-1	ASSYTGVYNEQF
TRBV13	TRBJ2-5	ASSLGTAGYQETQY
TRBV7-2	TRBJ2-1	ASRVNRVGGNEQF
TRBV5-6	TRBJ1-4	ASSSRSQPAF
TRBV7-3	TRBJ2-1	ASSSLAGVRYNEQF
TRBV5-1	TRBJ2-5	ASRRSGGGWGETQY
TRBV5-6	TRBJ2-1	ASTGGYNEQF
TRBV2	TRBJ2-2	ASSDFRRSTGELF
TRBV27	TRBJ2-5	ASSYLGQVQETQY
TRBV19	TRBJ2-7	ASSIGTRGRRFYEQY
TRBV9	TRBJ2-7	ASSARVSDGEQY
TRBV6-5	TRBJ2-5	ASSLTGRETQY
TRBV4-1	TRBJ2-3	ASSQGLAMGGHTDTQY
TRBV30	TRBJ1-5	AWSVTGVDQPQH
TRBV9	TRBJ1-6	ASSVGGQGKSPLH
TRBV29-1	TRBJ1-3	SVGQGGFGNTIY
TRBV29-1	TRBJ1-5	SVETHRDQPQH
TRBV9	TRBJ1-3	ASSLTGGNTIY
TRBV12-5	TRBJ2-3	ASGLARVGTDTQY
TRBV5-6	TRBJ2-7	ASSFLRTGFRYEQY
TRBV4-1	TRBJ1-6	ASSQDRNSPLH
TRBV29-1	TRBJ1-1	SAARGAAEAF
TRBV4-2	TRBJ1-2	ASSQARRVNYGYT
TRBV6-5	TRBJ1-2	ASSYAGGYT
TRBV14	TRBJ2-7	ASSRRGGHEQY
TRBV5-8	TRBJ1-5	ASSLGDRVNSPQH
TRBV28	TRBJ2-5	ASSSTGTVKTQY
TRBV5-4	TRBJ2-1	ASSPPGQGGNEQF